One sample yielded the 5 T cell receptor beta chains listed below, sequenced in a study of blood T cell repertoires in COVID-19. The method was immunoSEQ multiplex PCR; TCRdb's version includes in-frame clones alone and lacks a portion of them. Among 150,000 to 200,000 clones listed, around 80% were seen once. Sequenced material: PBMCs or T cells enriched from blood (not recorded which). The receptors shown here come from a woman aged 45-60 years who had recovered from COVID-19.

The chain has TRBV3-1 (or the pseudogene TRBV3-2) and TRBJ2-7; possible D gene TRBD2, 6 bases. Germline V gene data show CDR1 as LGHDT and CDR2 as YNNKEL (reference sequence). V lost 0 bases and J 1 base, leaving 16 bases between the germline ends. This CDR3 has 17 amino acids. For the CDR3, the DNA is TGTGCCAGCAGCCAAGATATCAGGCGGGGTCCTTCCTACGAGCAGTACTTC. Amino acid sequence: CASSQDIRRGPSYEQYF.

This clone was counted once. The CDR3 spells CATSDPMQLFNEQFF. CDR3 bases: TGTGCCACCAGTGATCCCATGCAACTCTTCAATGAGCAGTTCTTC. V and J are TRBV24-1 and TRBJ2-1; D unresolved. The CDR3 covers 15 residues. V gave up 3 bases and J gave up 6 bases, with 14 bases separating them. Germline loops: CDR1 KGHDR, CDR2 SFDVKD.

The gene calls are TRBV5-4 and TRBJ1-2; 10 nucleotides align to TRBD1. Germline CDR1 is SGHNT and CDR2 is YYREEE (reference sequence). The CDR3 is made up of 13 amino acids. V lost 5 bases and J lost 5; bases outside the gene matches: 3. CDR3 region: CASRPGQGYGYTF. CDR3 bases: TGTGCCAGCAGACCGGGACAGGGGTATGGCTACACCTTC.

V gene TRBV15 combines with J gene TRBJ1-1, with 7 bases aligning to TRBD1. Per the germline V gene, CDR1 is LNHNV and CDR2 is YYDKDF (reference sequence). Germline trimming cut 1 base from V and 6 bases from J; bases unmatched to any gene: 8. The CDR3 has 15 residues. The CDR3 loop is CATSRVGRQGSEAFF. The CDR3 bases are TGTGCCACCAGCAGAGTCGGTCGACAGGGATCTGAAGCTTTCTTT.

This clone was found once. The chain joins TRBV25-1 to TRBJ1-6; 8 bases match TRBD1. With 5 bases clipped from V and 7 bases from J, the junction kept 4 bases outside the gene matches. Germline V gene lookup returns CDR1 MGHDK and CDR2 SYGVNS. The CDR3 is made up of 14 amino acids. This CDR3 is CASSLTGGNSPLHF. The CDR3 region has the DNA TGTGCCAGCAGTCTCACAGGGGGAAATTCACCCCTCCACTTT.